The rows below give T cell receptor beta chains drawn from one sample of a study of blood T cell repertoires in COVID-19. Sequencing was performed with immunoSEQ multiplex PCR; in TCRdb, only in-frame clones are kept and a portion is missing. The sample includes 110,000 or so clones, about 90% seen only once; the top ten take about 4.8%. Sequences were obtained from peripheral blood. All receptors derive from a woman between 45 and 65 years old with acute or convalescent COVID-19. Both conserved end residues are part of each CDR3. A D gene is named only where the DNA matches it firmly. Not every row has a clone size; where given, it reads once, few, many or a size class.

clone size,J gene,D gene,V gene,CDR3 protein,CDR3 DNA
.,TRBJ2-1,.,TRBV28,CASSLRGHEQFF,TGTGCCAGCAGTTTACGAGGCCATGAGCAGTTCTTC
.,TRBJ1-6,.,TRBV27,CASGPRGWGSPLHF,TGTGCCAGCGGCCCCAGGGGATGGGGTTCACCCCTCCACTTT
.,TRBJ1-1,.,TRBV19,CASSTTWGVTEAFF,TGTGCCAGTAGTACGACCTGGGGGGTCACTGAAGCTTTCTTT
.,TRBJ2-7,TRBD1,TRBV6-1,CASSEATGALYF,TGTGCCAGCAGTGAAGCGACAGGGGCTCTGTACTTC
.,TRBJ2-5,TRBD2,TRBV19,CASSTSGGETQYF,TGTGCCAGTAGTACCTCCGGGGGGGAGACCCAGTACTTC
.,TRBJ1-1,.,TRBV3-1/TRBV3-2,CASSMNTAEAFF,TGTGCCAGCAGTATGAATACAGCTGAAGCTTTCTTT
.,TRBJ2-1,.,TRBV24-1,CATSDQTGTGNEQFF,TGTGCCACCAGTGATCAGACGGGTACCGGCAATGAGCAGTTCTTC
.,TRBJ2-7,.,TRBV7-2,CASSLGGTSYEQYF,TGTGCCAGCAGCTTAGGCGGAACCTCCTACGAGCAGTACTTC
.,TRBJ1-5,TRBD1,TRBV3-1/TRBV3-2,CASSQGTGDNQPQHF,TGTGCCAGCAGCCAAGGGACAGGGGACAATCAGCCCCAGCATTTT
.,TRBJ1-4,.,TRBV6-5,CASSWTATNEKLFF,TGTGCCAGCAGTTGGACTGCAACTAATGAAAAACTGTTTTTT
.,TRBJ2-7,.,TRBV6-6,CASGRHQGRNWQYF,TGTGCCAGCGGACGACACCAGGGGCGCAACTGGCAGTACTTC
.,TRBJ2-3,TRBD1,TRBV3-1/TRBV3-2,CASSQGTGPKSTDTQYF,TGTGCCAGCAGCCAAGGGACAGGGCCAAAAAGCACAGATACGCAGTATTTT
.,TRBJ1-4,TRBD1,TRBV9,CASSVGQGTTNEKLFF,TGTGCCAGCAGCGTAGGACAGGGCACAACTAATGAAAAACTGTTTTTT
few,TRBJ2-5,TRBD2,TRBV9,CASSVAASGGQETQYF,TGTGCCAGCAGCGTAGCTGCTAGCGGGGGTCAAGAGACCCAGTACTTC
.,TRBJ1-6,TRBD1,TRBV10-3,CATEPGQNSPLHF,TGTGCCACCGAACCGGGACAGAATTCACCCCTCCACTTT
.,TRBJ1-2,TRBD1,TRBV19,CASRPGTAGYGYTF,TGTGCCAGTAGGCCGGGGACAGCCGGTTATGGCTACACCTTC
.,TRBJ2-3,TRBD2,TRBV11-2,CASRPGLAVTDTQYF,TGTGCCAGCAGACCGGGACTAGCGGTCACAGATACGCAGTATTTT
once,TRBJ2-3,.,TRBV7-2,CASSLEGLALSTDTQYF,TGTGCCAGCAGCCTAGAAGGTCTAGCTCTAAGCACAGATACGCAGTATTTT
.,TRBJ1-4,TRBD1,TRBV19,CASSMRGQSAGTNEKLFF,TGTGCCAGTAGTATGAGGGGACAGAGCGCAGGGACTAATGAAAAACTGTTTTTT
.,TRBJ1-4,.,TRBV9,CASSVAGSNEKLFF,TGTGCCAGCAGCGTCGCAGGGTCAAATGAAAAACTGTTTTTT
.,TRBJ1-1,TRBD1,TRBV30,CAWTASPGTGEAFF,TGTGCCTGGACTGCTTCTCCCGGGACAGGGGAAGCTTTCTTT
.,TRBJ2-7,.,TRBV10-3,CAISGQLSSYEQYF,TGTGCCATCAGTGGTCAACTTTCCTCCTACGAGCAGTACTTC
few,TRBJ1-5,.,TRBV19,CASSTPPGRGRLMPQHF,TGTGCCAGTAGTACCCCCCCGGGGAGGGGCCGTTTGATGCCCCAGCATTTT
.,TRBJ1-3,TRBD1,TRBV7-9,CASSPFRDRENTIYF,TGTGCCAGCAGCCCCTTCCGGGACAGGGAAAACACCATATATTTT
.,TRBJ1-2,.,TRBV5-6,CASSWDILGGYTF,TGTGCCAGCAGCTGGGACATATTGGGGGGCTACACCTTC
.,TRBJ2-1,TRBD1,TRBV28,CASSPGTVYNEQFF,TGTGCCAGCAGTCCCGGGACAGTCTACAATGAGCAGTTCTTC
.,TRBJ1-1,TRBD1,TRBV30,CASWQGGMNTEAFF,TGTGCCTCATGGCAGGGGGGTATGAACACTGAAGCTTTCTTT
.,TRBJ1-2,.,TRBV7-3,CASSLTQGYGYTF,TGTGCCAGCAGCTTAACTCAGGGCTATGGCTACACCTTC
.,TRBJ1-2,.,TRBV7-9,CASSLRNYGYTF,TGTGCCAGCAGCTTACGTAACTATGGCTACACCTTC
.,TRBJ1-4,TRBD1,TRBV18,CASSTGDSSRRVF,TGTGCCAGCTCCACCGGGGACAGTTCCCGTCGGGTTTTT
.,TRBJ1-1,TRBD1,TRBV10-3,CASETGGMDEAFF,TGTGCCTCAGAGACAGGGGGTATGGATGAAGCTTTCTTT